These 3 T cell receptor beta chains share one sample of origin, sequenced in a study of blood T cells in healthy people across ages. Next came a second PCR, run for about 6 to 12 cycles, which used a sample-barcoded 5' primer along with a J-beta primer mix. TCRdb itself ran the 5' RACE reads through MiXCR, one entry per CDR3 protein. Among about 1 million distinct CDR3 sequences, 40% to 45% were seen once, and the ten largest hold 18%. Sequenced: blood. The source is a woman aged 60-70 years in good health.

Only a few counts were recorded for this clonotype. This chain links TRBV19 with TRBJ2-3, with D perhaps assigned TRBD1 or TRBD2 (5 bases each). Germline values: CDR1 LNHDA, CDR2 SQIVND (reference sequence). This CDR3 is 13 amino acids long. The germline V and J ends were trimmed by 6 bases and 5 bases, with 12 bases remaining between them. The CDR3 loop is CASSRDQRDTQYF. The CDR3 nucleotides are TGTGCCAGTAGCCGGGACCAGCGAGATACGCAGTATTTT. Together with reference TRBV19 and TRBJ2-3, the CDR3 gives the full variable domain: DGGITQSPKYLFRKEGQNVTLSCEQNLNHDAMYWYRQDPGQGLRLIYYSQIVNDFQKGDIAEGYSVSREKKESFPLTVTSAQKNPTAFYLCASSRDQRDTQYFGPGTRLTVL.

The chain carries TRBV20-1 and TRBJ2-3; 13 nucleotides match TRBD2. J was trimmed by 9 bases and V by 3 bases; bases with no gene match: 6. The CDR3 loop spans 14 amino acids. Germline-derived CDR1 and CDR2 are DFQATT and SNEGSKA (reference sequence). The CDR3 sequence is CSASVGLAGVTQYF. The CDR3 DNA reads as TGCAGTGCTAGCGTAGGACTAGCGGGAGTGACGCAGTATTTT.

The CDR3 here is CASSPTSGYNEQFF. CDR3 DNA: TGCGCCAGCAGCCCGACTAGCGGATACAATGAGCAGTTCTTC. The chain is built from TRBV5-1 and TRBJ2-1, with 9 bases lining up with TRBD2. CDR3 length equals 14 residues. From germline, CDR1 is SGHRS and CDR2 YFSETQ. Unmatched junction bases numbered 3, after V lost 4 bases and J lost 4 bases.